Below, 7 T cell receptor beta chains from the same sample are listed, as sequenced in a study of identical twins. One entry per CDR3 protein results from TCRdb running MiXCR on the 5' RACE reads. This sample yields hundreds of thousands of distinct CDR3 sequences, of which about 9.4% are seen a single time; 0.98% belongs to the top ten. The sample also formed part of further work on yellow fever vaccine responses in identical twins.

The sequenced material came from PBMCs. The receptors shown here come from a woman under 30 in good health.

The J gene is TRBJ2-7, the V gene TRBV6-2 or TRBV6-3; a possible D gene is TRBD1 (6 bases). V was shortened by 6 bases and J by 6 bases, with 18 bases between the two germline ends. CDR1 and CDR2 (germline): MNHEY, SVGEGT. The CDR3 runs to 14 residues. CDR3 DNA sequence: TGTGCCAGCAGAGGATCCGGGACAACCGTCGAGCAGTACTTC. Amino acid sequence: CASRGSGTTVEQYF.

This clonotype was counted at least ten times. The rearrangement joins TRBV11-2 to TRBJ2-5; D uncertain. With 6 bases removed from V and 5 bases from J, the gap between germline ends came to 13 bases. Germline V gene lookup returns CDR1 SGHAT and CDR2 FQNNGV. This CDR3 contains 13 residues. The CDR3 spells CASRGINGETQYF. The CDR3 DNA reads TGTGCCAGCAGGGGCATCAACGGGGAGACCCAGTACTTC.

This clonotype occurred many times. A junction boundary mismatches the germline segment, possibly from a read error. This chain uses TRBV5-1 with TRBJ2-1, with D possibly TRBD2 on 6 matching bases. The CDR3 is made up of 15 amino acids. Germline values: CDR1 SGHRS, CDR2 YFSETQ. CDR3 in amino acids: CASSLGGGSYNEQFF. Written as DNA, the CDR3 is TGTGCCAGCAGCTTAGGTGGGGGGTCCTACAATGAGCAGTTCTTC.

The chain has TRBV20-1 and TRBJ2-1, with 10 bases identical to TRBD2. There are 17 residues in the CDR3. Germline-derived CDR1 and CDR2 are DFQATT and SNEGSKA (reference sequence). J was trimmed by 0 bases and V by 3 bases; bases with no gene match: 8. CDR3 in DNA: TGCAGTGCTAGGGTAGCGGGGGGATACAACTCCTACAATGAGCAGTTCTTC. Amino acid sequence: CSARVAGGYNSYNEQFF.

In its sample, this clonotype was seen a few times. This rearrangement joins TRBV5-1 to TRBJ1-2; TRBD1 might be the D (6 bases). CDR1 is SGHRS and CDR2 is YFSETQ in the germline V gene. The CDR3 loop spans 14 amino acids. V lost 7 bases and J lost 8, with 21 bases in between. The CDR3 DNA is TGCGCCAGCTACTATGAACACAGGGAGAGCGGCTACACCTTC. Protein: CASYYEHRESGYTF.

The chain joins TRBV20-1 to TRBJ2-1; weak D call: TRBD1 (6 bases). Germline V gene lookup returns CDR1 DFQATT and CDR2 SNEGSKA (reference sequence). Trimming pared 5 bases from V and 0 bases from J, leaving 14 bases between. The CDR3 sequence is 15 residues long. In DNA, the CDR3 is TGCAGTGCTGGGTCCGACAGGATCTCCTACAATGAGCAGTTCTTC. Translation gives CSAGSDRISYNEQFF.

The chain carries TRBV24-1 and TRBJ2-1, with unresolved D. Per the germline V gene, CDR1 is KGHDR and CDR2 is SFDVKD. Trimming removed 4 bases from V and 8 bases from J, with 17 bases in between. The CDR3 runs 15 residues. CDR3 sequence (DNA): TGTGCCACCAGTGAAGGTCAATGGTTGGGCCATGAGCAGTTCTTC. Protein: CATSEGQWLGHEQFF.